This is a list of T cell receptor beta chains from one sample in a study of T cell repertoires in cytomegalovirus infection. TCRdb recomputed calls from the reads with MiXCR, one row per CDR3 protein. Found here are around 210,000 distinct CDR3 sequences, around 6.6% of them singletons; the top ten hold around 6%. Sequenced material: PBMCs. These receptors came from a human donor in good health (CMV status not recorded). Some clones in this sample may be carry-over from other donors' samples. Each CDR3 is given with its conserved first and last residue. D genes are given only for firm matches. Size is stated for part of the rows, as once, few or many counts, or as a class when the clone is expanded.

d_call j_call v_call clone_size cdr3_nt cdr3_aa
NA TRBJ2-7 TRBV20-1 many TGCAGTGCTACGACAGGAGACTACGAGCAGTACTTC CSATTGDYEQYF
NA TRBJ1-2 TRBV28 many TGTGCCAGCAGTTCGGGTTTTGGCTACACCTTC CASSSGFGYTF
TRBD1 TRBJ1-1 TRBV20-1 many TGCAGTGCTAGAGACCCGGGACAGGGAACTCCTGAAGCTTTCTTT CSARDPGQGTPEAFF
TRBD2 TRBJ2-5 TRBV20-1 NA TGCAGTGCTCCCATAGCGGGGACGCCCAAAGAGACCCAGTACTTC CSAPIAGTPKETQYF
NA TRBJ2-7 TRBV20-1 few TGCAGTGCTAGCGATCTCGACCGGGGACGGAACTACGAGCAGTACTTC CSASDLDRGRNYEQYF
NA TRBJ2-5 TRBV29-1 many TGCAGCGTTGGTCGGTCAGGTGGACAAGAGACCCAGTACTTC CSVGRSGGQETQYF
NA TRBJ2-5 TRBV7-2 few TGTGCCAGCAGCTTAATGCAGGGCCAAGAGACCCAGTACTTC CASSLMQGQETQYF
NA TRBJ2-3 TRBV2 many TGTGCCAGCAGTGAATCCCGAAGCAGGGCCGGGGATACGCAGTATTTT CASSESRSRAGDTQYF
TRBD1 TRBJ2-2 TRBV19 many TGTGCCAGTAGCGGACAGGGAAAAGCCGGGGAGCTGTTTTTT CASSGQGKAGELFF
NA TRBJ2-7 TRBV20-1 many TGCAGTGCGCCCATGGACAGTACCTACGAGCAGTACTTC CSAPMDSTYEQYF
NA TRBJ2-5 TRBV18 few TGTGCCAGCTCACGGACCGGAGGGACCCTAGGTGTGAAGACCCAGTACTTC CASSRTGGTLGVKTQYF
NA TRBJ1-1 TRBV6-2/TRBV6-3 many TGTGCCGTAGAAGGGAAGCCATCTAACACTGAAGCTTTCTTT CAVEGKPSNTEAFF
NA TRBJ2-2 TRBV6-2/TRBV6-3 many TGTGCCAGCAGTCAAAGGACCGGGGAGCTGTTTTTT CASSQRTGELFF
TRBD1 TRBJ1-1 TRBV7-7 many TGTGCTAGCAGCTACGGGACAGGGAGTGAAGCTTTCTTT CASSYGTGSEAFF
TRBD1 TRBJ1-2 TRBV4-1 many TGCGCCAGCAGCCAAGGCACAGGGGAGTACGGCTACACCTTC CASSQGTGEYGYTF
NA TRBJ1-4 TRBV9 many TGTGCCAGCAGCGTAGGCGGATTGCGGGGCGAAAAACTGTTTTTT CASSVGGLRGEKLFF
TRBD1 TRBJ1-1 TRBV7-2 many TGTGCCAGCAGGCGGGACAGAGTGAACACTGAAGCTTTCTTT CASRRDRVNTEAFF
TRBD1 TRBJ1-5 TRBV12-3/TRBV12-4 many TGTGCCAGCAGTTTCGCAGGGGGAGAGGGCTCTCAGCCCCAGCATTTT CASSFAGGEGSQPQHF
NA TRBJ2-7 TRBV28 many TGTGCCACGCGAAGGGGTCTTTTCGAGCAGTACTTC CATRRGLFEQYF
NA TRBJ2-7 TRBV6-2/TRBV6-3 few TGTGCCAGCCTTGATTCTAGGACGGACTACGAGCAGTACTTC CASLDSRTDYEQYF
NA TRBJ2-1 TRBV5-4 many TGTGCCAGCAGCCCGATAACCACCCTGGGGCGGGGTAGCAATGAGCAGTTCTTC CASSPITTLGRGSNEQFF
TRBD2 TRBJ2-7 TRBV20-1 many TGCAGTGCTAGAGTTCCCGGGACTACCCCCCTCTACGAGCAGTACTTC CSARVPGTTPLYEQYF
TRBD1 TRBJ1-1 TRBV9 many TGTGCCAGCAGCTTACTCCGGGACAGCAAGGAGGCTTTCTTT CASSLLRDSKEAFF
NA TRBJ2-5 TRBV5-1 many TGCGCCAGCAGCCGGGACCTGGGAGAGACCCAGTACTTC CASSRDLGETQYF
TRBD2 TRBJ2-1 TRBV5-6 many TGTGCCAGCAGCTTGGCGGGAGGGCCGAAAAAGCGCAATGAGCAGTTCTTC CASSLAGGPKKRNEQFF
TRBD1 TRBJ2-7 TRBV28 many TGTGCCAGCAGTCCCTCGGACAGGTACGAGCAGTACTTC CASSPSDRYEQYF
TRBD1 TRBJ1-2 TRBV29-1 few TGCAGCGTTGAGGACAGGGATTCTAACTATGGCTACACCTTC CSVEDRDSNYGYTF
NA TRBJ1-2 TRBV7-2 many TGTGCCAGCAGCTTAGCGGTGAGGGACGACTATGGCTACACCTTC CASSLAVRDDYGYTF
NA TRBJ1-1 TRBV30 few TGTGCCTGGAGTGTAGCAGGGCTCCAACTTATGAACACTGAAGCTTTCTTT CAWSVAGLQLMNTEAFF
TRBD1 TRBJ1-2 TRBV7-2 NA TGTGCCAACAGAAAAGGGGGCGCCTTGGGAAACTATGGCTACACCTTC CANRKGGALGNYGYTF
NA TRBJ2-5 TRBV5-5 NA TGTGCCAGCAGCTTGGCCCCGGGCTATACGGAGACCCAGTACTTC CASSLAPGYTETQYF
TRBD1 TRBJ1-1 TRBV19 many TGTGCCAGTAGAACAGCCCGGGACAGTATGATGAACACTGAAGCTTTCTTT CASRTARDSMMNTEAFF
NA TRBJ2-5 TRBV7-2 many TGTGCCAGCAGCGTACAGGGATGGGAGACCCAGTACTTC CASSVQGWETQYF
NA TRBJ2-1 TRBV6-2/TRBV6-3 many TGTGCCAGCAGTCCTTCCCTCTACAATGAGCAGTTCTTC CASSPSLYNEQFF
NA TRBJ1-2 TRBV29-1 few TGCAGCGTTGAAGAATGGGGGGATAACTATGGCTACACCTTC CSVEEWGDNYGYTF
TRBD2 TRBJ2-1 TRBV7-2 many TGTGCCAGCAGCTTTAGCGGGACACGCGGGCAGGCAGTCTACAATGAGCAGTTCTTC CASSFSGTRGQAVYNEQFF
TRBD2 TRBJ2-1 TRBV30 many TGTGCCTGGAGTGCGGCTAGCGGACCCTACAATGAGCAGTTCTTC CAWSAASGPYNEQFF
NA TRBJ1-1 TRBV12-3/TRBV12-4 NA TGTGCCAGCAGACCTCTAGGGATGAACACTGAAGCTTTCTTT CASRPLGMNTEAFF
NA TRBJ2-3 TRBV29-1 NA TGCAGCGTTGAAGCCTCGGCAGGACGCACAGATACGCAGTATTTT CSVEASAGRTDTQYF
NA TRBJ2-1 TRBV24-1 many TGTGCCACCGGCGGCCATTCCGGGGGTGAGCAGTTCTTC CATGGHSGGEQFF
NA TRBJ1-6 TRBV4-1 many TGCGCCAGCAGCCAAGAGTTTTTTTGGGGCCTACCGAGACCCCTCCACTTT CASSQEFFWGLPRPLHF
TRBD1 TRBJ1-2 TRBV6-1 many TGTGCCAGCAGTGAAGAGGGGGACAGCTATGGCTACACCTTC CASSEEGDSYGYTF
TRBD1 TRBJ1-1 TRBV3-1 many TGTGCCAGCAGCCCGGGACAGGGGAGAACTGAAGCTTTCTTT CASSPGQGRTEAFF
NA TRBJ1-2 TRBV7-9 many TGTGCCAGCAGACACGGACGGATCTATGGCTACACCTTC CASRHGRIYGYTF
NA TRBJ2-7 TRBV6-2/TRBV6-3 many TGTGCCAGCCGCGAAGGGGCAGGACAGACCTACGAGCAGTACTTC CASREGAGQTYEQYF
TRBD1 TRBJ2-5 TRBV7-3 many TGTGCCAGCAGCCTAATCCCCGGACAGGGAAAGACCCAGTACTTC CASSLIPGQGKTQYF